This entry lists 18 T cell receptor beta chains sequenced from one sample in a study of shared clonotypes between healthy human individuals. Clones were read by immunoSEQ multiplex PCR, and TCRdb kept only the in-frame ones, dropping some. Of 1.5 million to 1.9 million clones listed, 98% were seen once; the top ten hold about 0.42%. The sample comprised naive CD4+ T cells sorted from blood. Indicated subset: CD45RA+ positively selected. The receptors were gathered from a young man in good health.

Worth noting for this clone: This CDR3 is also generated by other DNA sequences in the sample. V and J are TRBV5-1 and TRBJ2-5, with D uncertain. The CDR3 runs to 13 residues. Between the trimmed V and J ends, which lost 1 base and 5 bases, there was a span of 9 bases. Germline assignment: CDR1 SGHRS and CDR2 YFSETQ. CDR3 in DNA: TGCGCCAGCAGCTTGAGACGCGCCGAGACCCAGTACTTC. Translation: CASSLRRAETQYF.

The genes are TRBV6-5 and TRBJ2-4, with 7 bases lining up with TRBD1. Trimming removed 6 bases from V and 6 bases from J; junction bases left unmatched: 2. Germline-derived CDR1 and CDR2 are MNHEY and SVGAGI. The CDR3 spans 12 residues. CDR3 in DNA: TGTGCCAGCAGCCACAGGGGAAACATTCAGTACTTC. It yields the protein CASSHRGNIQYF.

The rearrangement uses TRBV11-2 and TRBJ2-7; D not certain. The CDR3 runs 16 residues. Between the trimmed V and J ends, which lost 2 bases and 1 base, there was a span of 15 bases. Germline V gene data show CDR1 as SGHAT and CDR2 as FQNNGV. The CDR3, as DNA: TGTGCCAGCAGCTTAATAGGAAGGCTAAATTCCTACGAGCAGTACTTC. Protein product: CASSLIGRLNSYEQYF. The whole variable domain, remainder taken from reference TRBV11-2 and TRBJ2-7, is EAGVAQSPRYKIIEKRQSVAFWCNPISGHATLYWYQQILGQGPKLLIQFQNNGVVDDSQLPKDRFSAERLKGVDSTLKIQPAKLEDSAVYLCASSLIGRLNSYEQYFGPGTRLTVT.

In DNA form, the CDR3 reads TGTGCCAGTAGTATCGAGGGGGGCAGAACCAGTGAGCAGTTCTTC. Amino acids: CASSIEGGRTSEQFF. The chain recombines TRBV19 with TRBJ2-1; the D call may be TRBD1 or TRBD2 (6 bases each). The CDR3 spans 15 residues. CDR1 is LNHDA, CDR2 SQIVND, per germline (reference sequence). V shed 3 bases and J shed 9 bases, with 18 bases lying between them.

The V gene is TRBV7-6, the J gene TRBJ2-3; maybe TRBD2 (6 bases). V gave up 0 bases and J gave up 8 bases, with 12 bases separating them. The CDR3 is 14 amino acids. Germline V gene data show CDR1 as SGHVS and CDR2 as FNYEAQ. CDR3 in DNA: TGTGCCAGCAGCTTAGCCCCTACTAGCAGTACGCAGTATTTT. Translated: CASSLAPTSSTQYF. The full variable domain, with the rest looked up from reference TRBV7-6 and TRBJ2-3, is GAGVSQSPRYKVTKRGQDVALRCDPISGHVSLYWYRQALGQGPEFLTYFNYEAQQDKSGLPNDRFSAERPEGSISTLTIQRTEQRDSAMYRCASSLAPTSSTQYFGPGTRLTVL.

The chain combines TRBV2 with TRBJ2-3, with a tentative D call TRBD2 (6 bases). The germline gives CDR1 SNHLY, CDR2 FYNNEI. Trimming removed 8 bases from V and 1 base from J, with 13 bases in between. The CDR3 is made up of 14 amino acids. The chain's CDR3 is CASQRLVRTDTQYF. The CDR3 DNA reads as TGTGCCAGCCAGAGACTAGTGCGCACAGATACGCAGTATTTT.

The chain uses TRBV28 and TRBJ2-7; D gene uncertain. Looked up from germline, CDR1 is MDHEN and CDR2 is SYDVKM. Trimming took 7 bases from V and 0 from J, leaving 10 bases between them. The CDR3 is made up of 13 amino acids. The CDR3 nucleotides are TGTGCCAGCACCCGGCAATTCTCCTACGAGCAGTACTTC. This gives the protein CASTRQFSYEQYF.

V usage is TRBV5-4 and J usage is TRBJ2-1; possibly TRBD2 for D (6 bases). This CDR3 is built from 15 residues. The germline V gene has CDR1 SGHNT and CDR2 YYREEE (reference sequence). V was pared by 4 bases and J by 8 bases, with 19 bases between. CDR3 sequence: CASSAEGPGNHEQFF. The CDR3, as DNA: TGTGCCAGCAGCGCGGAGGGCCCCGGTAACCATGAGCAGTTCTTC.

The chain carries TRBV18 and TRBJ2-7; D perhaps matches TRBD1 (5 bases). The CDR3 spans 13 residues. The V and J ends lost 2 bases and 5 bases respectively, with 10 bases between them. Germline CDR1 and CDR2: KGHSH and LQKENI. The chain's CDR3 is CASSPIGADEQYF. The CDR3 DNA reads TGTGCCAGCTCACCAATAGGGGCCGACGAGCAGTACTTC.

V usage is TRBV4-1 and J usage is TRBJ2-4, with TRBD1 matching over 8 bases. Germline CDR1 is MGHRA and CDR2 is YSYEKL. V was clipped by 1 base and J by 8 bases; unmatched bases: 13. The CDR3 is made up of 17 amino acids. CDR3 amino acids: CASSQAGPGQVKYIQYF. Written as DNA, the CDR3 is TGCGCCAGCAGCCAAGCTGGCCCGGGACAGGTAAAATACATTCAGTACTTC.

This clone was recorded only once. The chain employs TRBV30 and TRBJ1-5; 7 bases line up with TRBD1. V dropped 1 base and J dropped 2; count of bases not matched to a gene: 14. Germline CDR1 and CDR2: GTSNPN and SVGIG (reference sequence). The CDR3 totals 18 residues. CDR3 sequence reads: CAWSGGQPFEGGNQPQHF. CDR3 sequence (DNA): TGTGCCTGGAGTGGGGGACAGCCTTTTGAGGGGGGCAATCAGCCCCAGCATTTT.

This clone came up once. The genes are TRBV27 and TRBJ2-7; D remains unclear. Germline V gene data show CDR1 as MNHEY and CDR2 as SMNVEV (reference sequence). V dropped 2 bases and J dropped 4 bases, with 15 bases sitting between them. CDR3 length equals 15 residues. CDR3 region: CASSLKPGPSYEQYF. CDR3 bases: TGTGCCAGCAGTTTAAAACCCGGACCTTCTTACGAGCAGTACTTC.

The chain carries TRBV6-6 and TRBJ2-5; 9 bases line up with TRBD1. This CDR3 has 15 amino acids. Germline loops: CDR1 MNHNY, CDR2 SVGAGI (reference sequence). Unmatched junction bases numbered 4, after V lost 0 bases and J lost 5 bases. The CDR3 DNA is TGTGCCAGCAGTTACTCCGGGACAGGGTTTGAGACCCAGTACTTC. Its protein product is CASSYSGTGFETQYF.

The V call is TRBV7-6, the J call TRBJ2-1; TRBD1 aligns across 8 bases. V was clipped by 1 base and J by 2 bases; unmatched bases: 4. Germline V gives CDR1 SGHVS, CDR2 FNYEAQ. CDR3 length: 16 amino acids. In nucleotides, the CDR3 is TGTGCCAGCAGCTTAGGGGTGACAGGGGCCTACAATGAGCAGTTCTTC. This encodes CASSLGVTGAYNEQFF.

Concerning this clone: Mismatch with germline at one junction end may stem from a read error. The rearrangement uses TRBV9 and TRBJ2-1, with TRBD2 identical over 7 bases. From germline, CDR1 is SGDLS and CDR2 YYNGEE. There are 14 residues in the CDR3. The CDR3 sequence is CASSVRGSYDEQFF. The CDR3 region has the DNA TGTGCCAGCAGCGTACGCGGGAGCTACGATGAGCAGTTCTTC.

V usage is TRBV6-1 and J usage is TRBJ1-5; 7 nucleotides match TRBD1. The J segment lost 3 bases and the V segment lost 5 bases, leaving 7 bases of the junction unmatched. The CDR3 is 15 residues long. CDR1 and CDR2 (germline): MNHNS, SASEGT. CDR3 amino acids: CASSSTGANNQPQHF. The CDR3 bases are TGTGCCAGCAGTTCAACAGGGGCAAACAATCAGCCCCAGCATTTT.

This clone has a single count. The CDR3 DNA is TGTGCCAGCGGGCGGGCCGCTAGCGGGTTCGGCACAGATACGCAGTATTTT. This translates into CASGRAASGFGTDTQYF. The gene calls are TRBV27 and TRBJ2-3; 8 bases fit TRBD2. Germline trimming cut 8 bases from V and 1 base from J; bases unmatched to any gene: 14. Germline lookup yields CDR1 MNHEY and CDR2 SMNVEV (reference sequence). The CDR3 has 17 residues.

V usage is TRBV10-3 and J usage is TRBJ1-5, with 9 bases that match TRBD1. V lost 3 bases, J lost 7 bases, and 10 bases stayed unmatched. Germline CDR1 is ENHRY and CDR2 is SYGVKD. The length of the CDR3 is 16 residues. The CDR3 region has the DNA TGTGCCATCAGTGATTCCCCGGGGACAGGGCTCCAGCCCCAGCATTTT. It specifies CAISDSPGTGLQPQHF.